The 32 T cell receptor beta chains presented below share a single source sample, sequenced in a study of cytotoxic CD8 clonotypes in ibrutinib-treated CLL. Assay: immunoSEQ multiplex PCR; the TCRdb copy retains only in-frame clones and omits some. The sample holds roughly 110,000 clones, about 53% seen once. Sequences were derived from PBMCs, sampled after 24 months of ibrutinib treatment. All receptors come from a human donor with chronic lymphocytic leukemia.

This chain connects TRBV15 to TRBJ1-2; the D is unclear. Deletions cut 5 bases from V and 8 bases from J, with 12 bases between. Per germline, CDR1 LNHNV and CDR2 YYDKDF (reference sequence). This CDR3 region has 12 residues. CDR3 coding DNA: TGTGCCACCAGCGCAACAGCCCGCGGCTACACCTTC. It is translated as CATSATARGYTF.

The sample holds a few counts of this clone. The chain combines TRBV5-1 with TRBJ2-7; D ambiguous. With 0 bases removed from V and 4 bases from J, the gap between germline ends came to 5 bases. CDR3 size: 12 residues. Germline V lookup: CDR1 SGHRS, CDR2 YFSETQ. In nucleotides, the CDR3 is TGCGCCAGCAGCTTGGACGGTTACGAGCAGTACTTC. Encoded protein: CASSLDGYEQYF.

This chain joins TRBV5-1 and TRBJ2-1, with 11 bases fitting TRBD2. V shed 4 bases and J 10 bases; nucleotides not matched to a gene: 13. The CDR3 is made up of 16 amino acids. Per germline, CDR1 SGHRS and CDR2 YFSETQ. The CDR3 reads CASSPQGTSGPPEQFF. DNA of the CDR3: TGCGCCAGCAGCCCCCAAGGGACTAGCGGCCCGCCGGAGCAGTTCTTC.

This clone was detected ten times or more. The chain carries TRBV7-6 and TRBJ1-1, with D tentatively TRBD1 (5 bases). The CDR3 is 15 amino acids. Deletions cut 4 bases from V and 0 bases from J, with 12 bases between. CDR1 SGHVS and CDR2 FNYEAQ come from the germline V gene. The CDR3 coding sequence is TGTGCCAGCAGCTGGGAGAAGGGACTGAACACTGAAGCTTTCTTT. The encoded protein is CASSWEKGLNTEAFF. The complete variable domain, with remaining parts taken from reference TRBV7-6 and TRBJ1-1, reads GAGVSQSPRYKVTKRGQDVALRCDPISGHVSLYWYRQALGQGPEFLTYFNYEAQQDKSGLPNDRFSAERPEGSISTLTIQRTEQRDSAMYRCASSWEKGLNTEAFFGQGTRLTVV.

This clone was detected a few times. V is TRBV18 and J is TRBJ2-7, with a possible D match to TRBD2 (6 bases). Germline-derived CDR1 and CDR2 are KGHSH and LQKENI. V was pared by 3 bases and J by 0 bases, with 15 bases between. CDR3 length: 16 amino acids. CDR3 residues: CASSPGRSTSSYEQYF. The CDR3, as DNA: TGTGCCAGCTCACCGGGTAGATCGACTAGCTCCTACGAGCAGTACTTC.

The chain carries TRBV5-6 and TRBJ2-3; D may be TRBD1 (6 bases). Germline assignment: CDR1 SGHDT and CDR2 YYEEEE. V lost 4 bases, J lost 3 bases, and 6 bases lay in between. This CDR3 is 12 amino acids long. CDR3 residues: CASSRGTDTQYF. The CDR3 DNA follows: TGTGCCAGCAGCAGGGGGACAGATACGCAGTATTTT.

J is TRBJ1-1 and V is TRBV11-3; D is possibly TRBD1 (5 bases). The CDR3 is 17 residues long. V was shortened by 0 bases and J by 1 base, with 15 bases between the two germline ends. Germline CDR1 and CDR2: SGHNT and YENEEA. The CDR3 protein is CASSLDQRTFWNTEAFF. CDR3 nucleotides: TGTGCCAGCAGCTTAGATCAACGGACATTTTGGAACACTGAAGCTTTCTTT.

The rearrangement joins TRBV11-3 to TRBJ2-7; 8 nucleotides match TRBD1. After removal of 4 bases from V and 5 bases from J, the junction contained 1 base not matched to a gene. Germline V gene lookup returns CDR1 SGHNT and CDR2 YENEEA. The CDR3 length is 12 residues. CDR3 protein: CASSWGQDEQYF. The CDR3 DNA sequence: TGTGCCAGCAGCTGGGGACAGGACGAGCAGTACTTC.

This clone was seen ten or more times. V gene TRBV7-9 combines with J gene TRBJ2-7, with no clear D. Trimming took 2 bases from V and 2 from J, leaving 13 bases between them. The germline CDR1 and CDR2 sequences are SEHNR and FQNEAQ (reference sequence). The CDR3 length is 15 residues. CDR3 DNA: TGTGCCAGCAGCTTAAGTCTGGCACCTACCTACGAGCAGTACTTC. Protein sequence: CASSLSLAPTYEQYF. The whole variable domain, filled in from reference TRBV7-9 and TRBJ2-7, reads DTGVSQNPRHKITKRGQNVTFRCDPISEHNRLYWYRQTLGQGPEFLTYFQNEAQLEKSRLLSDRFSAERPKGSFSTLEIQRTEQGDSAMYLCASSLSLAPTYEQYFGPGTRLTVT.

The rearrangement links TRBV19 to TRBJ1-5; TRBD1 is a possible D gene (5 bases). Trimming left V 7 bases short and J 13 bases short, with 23 bases between. The CDR3 runs to 14 residues. The germline gives CDR1 LNHDA, CDR2 SQIVND (reference sequence). The CDR3: CASKPGGADKRQHF. CDR3 DNA sequence: TGTGCCAGTAAACCTGGGGGTGCGGACAAGAGACAGCATTTT.

The V gene is TRBV19, the J gene TRBJ2-4; D is tentatively TRBD1 or TRBD2 (5 bases each). CDR3 length: 17 residues. The germline V gene has CDR1 LNHDA and CDR2 SQIVND (reference sequence). Between the trimmed V and J ends, which lost 7 bases and 4 bases, there was a span of 23 bases. This chain's CDR3 is CASTPPAGRGAKNIQYF. CDR3 DNA sequence: TGTGCCAGTACCCCTCCGGCAGGGCGAGGGGCTAAAAACATTCAGTACTTC.

This clone was detected ten times or more. The V and J genes are TRBV9 and TRBJ1-1; a possible D gene is TRBD1 (5 bases). The CDR3 covers 12 residues. V was cut by 7 bases and J by 1 base, with 8 bases left in between. Germline assignment: CDR1 SGDLS and CDR2 YYNGEE. The CDR3 DNA reads TGTGCCAGCGTTGGGGCGAACACTGAAGCTTTCTTT. Its protein is CASVGANTEAFF.

This chain uses TRBV30 with TRBJ2-5, with 7 bases aligning to TRBD1. V lost 2 bases to trimming and J lost 6 bases; unmatched junction nucleotides: 9. Germline V CDR1 and CDR2: GTSNPN, SVGIG (reference sequence). This CDR3 has 14 residues. CDR3 DNA: TGTGCCTGGAGTATAGGGGGCGCGGAGCAGACCCAGTACTTC. Amino acids: CAWSIGGAEQTQYF.

There are a few counts of this clone. This rearrangement joins TRBV5-4 to TRBJ1-2; TRBD1 might be the D (5 bases). The length of the CDR3 is 13 residues. Trimming stripped 2 bases from V and 13 bases from J, with 18 bases between. The germline V gene has CDR1 SGHNT and CDR2 YYREEE (reference sequence). The CDR3 DNA follows: TGTGCCAGCAGCTTTGGGACGGACATTGGGGTCACCTTC. This encodes CASSFGTDIGVTF.

This clone has just a few counts. V is TRBV18 and J is TRBJ2-5; D might be TRBD1 (6 bases). The V end was cut by 3 bases, the J end by 2 bases, with 10 bases between. Germline V gene lookup returns CDR1 KGHSH and CDR2 LQKENI. The CDR3 covers 14 residues. CDR3 in DNA: TGTGCCAGCTCACCCCGGGACATACAAGAGACCCAGTACTTC. This gives the protein CASSPRDIQETQYF.

The gene calls are TRBV5-1 and TRBJ1-1; 7 bases are a match to TRBD1. This CDR3 region has 15 residues. V lost 3 bases and J lost 0; bases outside the gene matches: 5. From germline, CDR1 is SGHRS and CDR2 YFSETQ. This CDR3 is CASSSGTVMNTEAFF. The CDR3 nucleotides read TGCGCCAGCAGCTCCGGGACAGTTATGAACACTGAAGCTTTCTTT. Full variable domain (missing parts from reference TRBV5-1 and TRBJ1-1): KAGVTQTPRYLIKTRGQQVTLSCSPISGHRSVSWYQQTPGQGLQFLFEYFSETQRNKGNFPGRFSGRQFSNSRSEMNVSTLELGDSALYLCASSSGTVMNTEAFFGQGTRLTVV.

This sequence joins TRBV7-9 and TRBJ2-7; D possibly corresponds to TRBD1 (6 bases). The CDR3 covers 12 residues. CDR1 SEHNR and CDR2 FQNEAQ come from the germline V gene (reference sequence). Trimming stripped 6 bases from V and 3 bases from J, with 9 bases between. The CDR3 DNA is TGTGCCAGCAGGCAGGGGAGCTACGAGCAGTACTTC. It specifies CASRQGSYEQYF.

V usage is TRBV7-9 and J usage is TRBJ2-3; D gene ambiguous. CDR1 and CDR2 from the germline V gene are SEHNR and FQNEAQ (reference sequence). V gave up 2 bases and J gave up 0 bases, with 6 bases separating them. The CDR3 extends over 14 amino acids. The CDR3 here is CASSLLGSTDTQYF. In DNA, the CDR3 is TGTGCCAGCAGCTTATTAGGTAGCACAGATACGCAGTATTTT.

The gene calls are TRBV27 and TRBJ1-6; no definite D call. Per the germline V gene, CDR1 is MNHEY and CDR2 is SMNVEV (reference sequence). The CDR3 spans 14 residues. V was shortened by 6 bases and J by 4 bases, with 10 bases between the two germline ends. The CDR3 nucleotides read TGTGCCAGCAGGCAAGGGCAGTATAATTCACCCCTCCACTTT. It encodes CASRQGQYNSPLHF.

This chain joins TRBV7-3 and TRBJ1-5; D remains unclear. Germline-derived CDR1 and CDR2 are SGHTA and FQGTGA. This CDR3 region has 13 residues. V lost 2 bases to trimming and J lost 4 bases, with 6 bases between them. The CDR3 loop reads CASSLGPNQPQHF. The CDR3 coding sequence is TGTGCCAGCAGCTTAGGGCCTAATCAGCCCCAGCATTTT.

This chain links TRBV7-7 with TRBJ2-5; D call uncertain. The CDR3 totals 11 residues. Germline V CDR1 and CDR2: SSHAT, FNYEAQ (reference sequence). Trimming cost V 4 bases and J 3 bases, with 3 bases left between them. CDR3 in amino acids: CASSSKETQYF. The CDR3 coding sequence is TGTGCCAGCAGCTCCAAAGAGACCCAGTACTTC.

This chain connects TRBV5-1 to TRBJ2-3; D not resolved. V lost 0 bases and J lost 0, with 11 bases in between. The germline V gene encodes CDR1 SGHRS and CDR2 YFSETQ. The CDR3 sequence is 16 residues long. As DNA, the CDR3 is TGCGCCAGCAGCTTGGGTCCGCGTGGAAGCACAGATACGCAGTATTTT. It is translated as CASSLGPRGSTDTQYF.

The chain couples TRBV2 to TRBJ2-1; 9 bases match TRBD1. The J segment lost 6 bases and the V segment lost 2 bases, leaving 11 bases of the junction unmatched. The CDR3 totals 17 residues. CDR1 and CDR2 (germline): SNHLY, FYNNEI. CDR3 DNA: TGTGCCAGCAGTGAACTTTCGGGACAGGGTGGAATCAATGAGCAGTTCTTC. Translated: CASSELSGQGGINEQFF.

In its sample, this clone was seen a few times. The J gene is TRBJ2-3, the V gene TRBV7-3; weak D call: TRBD2 (5 bases). CDR1 and CDR2 (germline): SGHTA, FQGTGA. This CDR3 is 12 amino acids long. Between the trimmed V and J ends, which lost 6 bases and 2 bases, there was a span of 6 bases. Written as DNA, the CDR3 is TGTGCCAGCAGGGACTCCACAGATACGCAGTATTTT. As protein: CASRDSTDTQYF.

V is TRBV20-1 and J is TRBJ2-1; TRBD1 might be the D (5 bases). The V and J ends lost 5 bases and 7 bases respectively, with 9 bases between them. Germline V lookup: CDR1 DFQATT, CDR2 SNEGSKA (reference sequence). This CDR3 has 11 amino acids. The CDR3 reads CSAPDRNEQFF. The CDR3 DNA is TGCAGTGCTCCTGACAGAAATGAGCAGTTCTTC.

The J gene is TRBJ2-7, the V gene TRBV25-1, with 7 bases lining up with TRBD2. The CDR3 totals 16 residues. Germline V gives CDR1 MGHDK, CDR2 SYGVNS. The J segment lost 1 base and the V segment lost 3 bases, leaving 9 bases of the junction unmatched. The DNA of the CDR3 is TGTGCCAGCAGTGACCCTAAGGGAGGGTTATCCTACGAGCAGTACTTC. Protein sequence: CASSDPKGGLSYEQYF.

The genes are TRBV6-5 and TRBJ1-2, with 7 bases identical to TRBD1. The germline CDR1 and CDR2 sequences are MNHEY and SVGAGI. Trimming took 6 bases from V and 8 from J; bases not matched to a gene: 12. This CDR3 is built from 14 residues. In DNA, the CDR3 is TGTGCCAGCAGAGCCTCACAGGGGCCGGAGGGCTACACCTTC. Encoded protein: CASRASQGPEGYTF.

This clone was picked up a small number of times. The V call is TRBV11-2, the J call TRBJ2-3; D not certain. The germline CDR1 and CDR2 sequences are SGHAT and FQNNGV. This CDR3 has 11 amino acids. Trimming left V 3 bases short and J 8 bases short, with 6 bases between. CDR3 sequence: CASSFTGTQYF. For the CDR3, the DNA is TGTGCCAGCAGCTTCACGGGTACGCAGTATTTT. Complete variable domain (other parts from reference TRBV11-2 and TRBJ2-3): EAGVAQSPRYKIIEKRQSVAFWCNPISGHATLYWYQQILGQGPKLLIQFQNNGVVDDSQLPKDRFSAERLKGVDSTLKIQPAKLEDSAVYLCASSFTGTQYFGPGTRLTVL.

This clone was observed a handful of times. V is TRBV18 and J is TRBJ1-1, with 9 bases that match TRBD1. CDR1 and CDR2 (germline): KGHSH, LQKENI. With 3 bases clipped from V and 4 bases from J, the junction kept 6 bases outside the gene matches. The CDR3 sequence is 15 residues long. The CDR3 loop reads CASSPGQGWGTEAFF. The DNA for the CDR3 is TGTGCCAGCTCACCGGGACAGGGTTGGGGCACTGAAGCTTTCTTT.

The chain is built from TRBV25-1 and TRBJ2-1; 15 bases line up with TRBD2. The V gene end was trimmed by 4 bases and the J gene end by 7 bases; junction bases not matched to a gene: 2. Per the germline V gene, CDR1 is MGHDK and CDR2 is SYGVNS. The length of the CDR3 is 15 residues. The CDR3 sequence: CASSGTSGGVNEQFF. The CDR3 bases are TGTGCCAGCAGTGGGACTAGCGGGGGGGTTAATGAGCAGTTCTTC.

This chain joins TRBV6-1 and TRBJ1-5; D ambiguous. This CDR3 has 13 residues. Trimming stripped 3 bases from V and 5 bases from J, with 8 bases between. CDR1 and CDR2 from the germline V gene are MNHNS and SASEGT. CDR3 bases: TGTGCCAGCAGTGAGGCCCTATATCAGCCCCAGCATTTT. It yields the protein CASSEALYQPQHF.

The CDR3 DNA follows: TGTGCCAGCAGCTTAAGGGGACAGGGCAACAATGAGCAGTTCTTC. It codes for CASSLRGQGNNEQFF. The V gene is TRBV7-2, the J gene TRBJ2-1, with 9 bases that match TRBD1. The V segment lost 2 bases and the J segment 5 bases; nucleotides outside the gene matches: 4. The length of the CDR3 is 15 residues. Germline V gene data show CDR1 as SGHTA and CDR2 as FQGNSA.